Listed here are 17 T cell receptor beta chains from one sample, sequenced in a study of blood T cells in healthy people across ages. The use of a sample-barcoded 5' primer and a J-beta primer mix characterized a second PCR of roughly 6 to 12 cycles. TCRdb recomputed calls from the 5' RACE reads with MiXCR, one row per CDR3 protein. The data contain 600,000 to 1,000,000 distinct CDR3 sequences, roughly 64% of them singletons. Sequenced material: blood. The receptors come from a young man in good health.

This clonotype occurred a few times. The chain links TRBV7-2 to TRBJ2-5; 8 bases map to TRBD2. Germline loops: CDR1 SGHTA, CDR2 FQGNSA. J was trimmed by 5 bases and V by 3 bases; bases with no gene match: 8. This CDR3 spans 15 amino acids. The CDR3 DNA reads TGTGCCAGCAGCTTTGGACTAGCTTATAGTGAGACCCAGTACTTC. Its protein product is CASSFGLAYSETQYF.

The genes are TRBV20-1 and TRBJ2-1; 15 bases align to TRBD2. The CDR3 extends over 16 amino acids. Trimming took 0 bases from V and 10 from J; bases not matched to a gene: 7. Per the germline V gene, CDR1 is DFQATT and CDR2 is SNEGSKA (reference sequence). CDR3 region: CSARDTGTSGGWEQFF. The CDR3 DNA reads TGCAGTGCTAGAGATACCGGGACTAGCGGGGGGTGGGAGCAGTTCTTC.

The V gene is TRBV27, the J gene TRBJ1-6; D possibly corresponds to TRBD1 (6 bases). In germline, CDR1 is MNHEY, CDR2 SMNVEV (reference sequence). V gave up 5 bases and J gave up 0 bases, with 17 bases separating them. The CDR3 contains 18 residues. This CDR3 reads CASSGYGQLSSYNSPLHF. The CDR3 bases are TGTGCCAGCAGTGGATACGGACAGCTCAGCTCCTATAATTCACCCCTCCACTTT.

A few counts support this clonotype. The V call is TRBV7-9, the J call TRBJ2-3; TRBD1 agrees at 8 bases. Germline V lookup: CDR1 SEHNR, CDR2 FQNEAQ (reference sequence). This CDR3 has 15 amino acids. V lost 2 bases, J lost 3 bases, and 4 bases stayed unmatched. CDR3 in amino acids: CASSLMTGDTDTQYF. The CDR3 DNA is TGTGCCAGCAGCTTAATGACAGGGGATACAGATACGCAGTATTTT.

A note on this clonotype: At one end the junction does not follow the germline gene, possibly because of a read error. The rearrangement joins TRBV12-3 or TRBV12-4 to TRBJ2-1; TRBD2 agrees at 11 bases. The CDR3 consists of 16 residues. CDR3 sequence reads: CASSMRTSGFYNEQFF. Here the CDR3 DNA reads TGCGCCAGCAGTATGAGGACTAGCGGGTTCTACAATGAGCAGTTCTTC.

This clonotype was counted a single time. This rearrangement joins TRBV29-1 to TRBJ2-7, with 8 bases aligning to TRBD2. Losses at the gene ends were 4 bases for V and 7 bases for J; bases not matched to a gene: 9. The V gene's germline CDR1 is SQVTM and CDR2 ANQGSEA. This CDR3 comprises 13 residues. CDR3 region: CSVVTSGEGEQYF. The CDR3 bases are TGCAGCGTTGTCACTAGCGGAGAGGGGGAGCAGTACTTC.

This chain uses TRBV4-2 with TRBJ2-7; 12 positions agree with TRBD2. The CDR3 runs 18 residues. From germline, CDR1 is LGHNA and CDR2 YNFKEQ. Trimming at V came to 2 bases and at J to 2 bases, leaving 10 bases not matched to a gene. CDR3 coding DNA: TGTGCCAGCAGCCAATCTCCTAGCGGGGGGGTCCGGGCCTACGAGCAGTACTTC. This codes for CASSQSPSGGVRAYEQYF.

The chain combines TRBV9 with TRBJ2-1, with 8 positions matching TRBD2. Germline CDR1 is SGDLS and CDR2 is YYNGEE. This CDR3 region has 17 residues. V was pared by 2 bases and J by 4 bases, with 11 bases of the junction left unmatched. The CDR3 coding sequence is TGTGCCAGCAGCGTGGCTAGCGGGCTCCTCAGGTACAATGAGCAGTTCTTC. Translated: CASSVASGLLRYNEQFF.

CDR3 loop: CASSLGWTNEQFF. The CDR3 DNA is TGTGCCAGCAGTTTGGGTTGGACCAATGAGCAGTTCTTC. The chain carries TRBV27 and TRBJ2-1; no firm D call. The CDR3 covers 13 residues. V dropped 3 bases and J dropped 6 bases, with 9 bases sitting between them. Germline CDR1 is MNHEY and CDR2 is SMNVEV (reference sequence).

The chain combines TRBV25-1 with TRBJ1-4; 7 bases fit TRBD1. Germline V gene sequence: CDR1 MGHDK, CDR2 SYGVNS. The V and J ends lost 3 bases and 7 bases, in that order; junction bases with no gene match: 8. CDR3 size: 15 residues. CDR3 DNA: TGTGCCAGCAGTGATCATAAGGGGGCGGCTGAAAAACTGTTTTTT. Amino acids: CASSDHKGAAEKLFF.

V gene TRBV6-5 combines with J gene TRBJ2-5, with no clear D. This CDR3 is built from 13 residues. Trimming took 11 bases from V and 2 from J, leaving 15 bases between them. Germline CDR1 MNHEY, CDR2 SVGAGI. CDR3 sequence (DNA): TGTGCCTCCGGGCCCCCTGGGCAAGAGACCCAGTACTTC. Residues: CASGPPGQETQYF.

Here the CDR3 reads CSAHNTGELFF. CDR3 in DNA: TGCAGCGCTCATAACACCGGGGAGCTGTTTTTT. The rearrangement links TRBV29-1 to TRBJ2-2; D gene uncertain. Germline V CDR1 and CDR2: SQVTM, ANQGSEA. This CDR3 spans 11 amino acids. Trimming removed 7 bases at V and 2 bases at J, with 5 bases between.

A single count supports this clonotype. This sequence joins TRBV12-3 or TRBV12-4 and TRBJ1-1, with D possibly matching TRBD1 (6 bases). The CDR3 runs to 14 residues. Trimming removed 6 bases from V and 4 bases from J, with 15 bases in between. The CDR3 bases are TGTGCCAGCAGCCCCGGTGGGGGCCTCACTGAAGCTTTCTTT. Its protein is CASSPGGGLTEAFF.

This chain's CDR3 is CASSLEGTDYEQYF. The CDR3 bases are TGTGCCAGCAGCTTAGAGGGCACAGACTACGAGCAGTACTTC. The chain has TRBV7-2 and TRBJ2-7; D gene ambiguous. V was pared by 1 base and J by 3 bases, with 10 bases between. The CDR3 consists of 14 residues. Germline CDR1 reads SGHTA; CDR2 reads FQGNSA. The full variable domain, rest sourced from reference TRBV7-2 and TRBJ2-7, is GAGVSQSPSNKVTEKGKDVELRCDPISGHTALYWYRQSLGQGLEFLIYFQGNSAPDKSGLPSDRFSAERTGGSVSTLTIQRTQQEDSAVYLCASSLEGTDYEQYFGPGTRLTVT.

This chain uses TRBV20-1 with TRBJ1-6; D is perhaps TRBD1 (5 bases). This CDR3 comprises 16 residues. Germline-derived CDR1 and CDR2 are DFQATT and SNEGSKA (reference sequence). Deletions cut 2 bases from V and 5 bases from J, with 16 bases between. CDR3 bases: TGCAGTGCTAGACCACCGAGCGGGACGGATAATTCACCCCTCCACTTT. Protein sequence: CSARPPSGTDNSPLHF.

The CDR3 is CASSRQLSGANVLTF. The CDR3, as DNA: TGTGCCAGCAGCCGTCAGCTTTCTGGGGCCAACGTCCTGACTTTC. The chain combines TRBV6-5 with TRBJ2-6; D is unresolved. The CDR3 contains 15 residues. Germline values: CDR1 MNHEY, CDR2 SVGAGI. Trimming shortened V by 6 bases and J by 1 base, and 10 bases separated the two germline ends.

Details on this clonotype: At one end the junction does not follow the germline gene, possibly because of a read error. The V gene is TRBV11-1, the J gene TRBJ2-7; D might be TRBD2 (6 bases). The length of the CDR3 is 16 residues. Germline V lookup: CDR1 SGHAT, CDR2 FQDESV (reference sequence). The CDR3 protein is CASSLARGLSSYGQYF. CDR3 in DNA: TGTGCCAGCAGCTTAGCGCGGGGCCTAAGCTCCTACGGGCAGTACTTC.